This T cell receptor beta chain derives from a study of OX40 agonist ivuxolimab in advanced cancers. Study-wide context: Earlier treatment with anti-PD-1, anti-PD-L1 or anti-CTLA-4 was permitted, and roughly 40% had received some.

Profiled with immunoSEQ multiplex PCR; TCRdb holds only in-frame clones, not every one. The profile covers roughly 90,000 clones, with 70% to 90% appearing a single time and 0.65% to 0.95% taken by the ten largest. As regards this clone: Its antigen remains unknown.

Germline V gives CDR1 MDHEN, CDR2 SYDVKM. The CDR3 spans 13 residues. Findings of the study overall: Low normalized T-cell clonal expansion also characterized some of the nonresponders.

V usage is TRBV28 and J usage is TRBJ2-5; 7 positions agree with TRBD2. TRBJ2-7 explains the end of the DNA better; the J call may be wrong. The sample in question was CD4+ or CD8+ T cells sorted from blood, obtained in a trial of the OX40 agonist ivuxolimab. This TCR was recovered from an adult with an advanced solid tumor such as melanoma, head and neck, liver or kidney cancer. The CDR3: CASRGGIIYEQYF. Here the CDR3 DNA reads TGTGCCAGCAGGGGGGGGATTATATACGAGCAGTACTTC.